This TCR beta chain is drawn from a study of shared clonotypes between healthy human individuals. All the donors were Caucasian adults who lived in Nashville, Tennessee. J was trimmed by 8 bases and V by 6 bases; bases with no gene match: 9. CDR1 is MNHEY, CDR2 SVGAGI, per germline. The CDR3 is 13 amino acids. Assay used: immunoSEQ multiplex PCR; TCRdb lists only in-frame clones, some missing. The sample lists about 1.1 million clones; 77% were seen once. The rearrangement uses TRBV6-5 and TRBJ1-2, with 7 bases lining up with TRBD1. This receptor was identified in a young man in good health. Some clones in this sample may be carry-over from other donors' samples. Sequences were obtained from memory CD4+ T cells from PBMCs. Described subset: CD45RA-negative fraction. The CDR3: CASRGGTARGYTF. The CDR3, as DNA: TGTGCCAGCAGAGGAGGGACAGCGCGAGGCTACACCTTC.